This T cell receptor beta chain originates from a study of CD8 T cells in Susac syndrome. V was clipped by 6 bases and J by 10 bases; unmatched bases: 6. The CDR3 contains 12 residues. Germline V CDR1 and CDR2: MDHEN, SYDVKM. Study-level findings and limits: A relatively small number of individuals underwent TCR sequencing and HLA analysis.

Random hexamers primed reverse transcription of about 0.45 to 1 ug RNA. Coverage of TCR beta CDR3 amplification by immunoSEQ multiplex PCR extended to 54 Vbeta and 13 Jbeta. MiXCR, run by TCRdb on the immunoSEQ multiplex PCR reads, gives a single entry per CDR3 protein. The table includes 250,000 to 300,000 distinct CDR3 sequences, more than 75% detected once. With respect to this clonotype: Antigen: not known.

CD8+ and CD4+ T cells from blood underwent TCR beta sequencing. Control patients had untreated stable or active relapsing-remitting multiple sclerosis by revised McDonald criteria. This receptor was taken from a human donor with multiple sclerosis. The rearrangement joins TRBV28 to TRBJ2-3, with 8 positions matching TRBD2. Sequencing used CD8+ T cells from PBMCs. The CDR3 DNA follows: TGTGCCAGCAGCCACAGCGGGGGAGCGCAGTATTTT. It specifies CASSHSGGAQYF.